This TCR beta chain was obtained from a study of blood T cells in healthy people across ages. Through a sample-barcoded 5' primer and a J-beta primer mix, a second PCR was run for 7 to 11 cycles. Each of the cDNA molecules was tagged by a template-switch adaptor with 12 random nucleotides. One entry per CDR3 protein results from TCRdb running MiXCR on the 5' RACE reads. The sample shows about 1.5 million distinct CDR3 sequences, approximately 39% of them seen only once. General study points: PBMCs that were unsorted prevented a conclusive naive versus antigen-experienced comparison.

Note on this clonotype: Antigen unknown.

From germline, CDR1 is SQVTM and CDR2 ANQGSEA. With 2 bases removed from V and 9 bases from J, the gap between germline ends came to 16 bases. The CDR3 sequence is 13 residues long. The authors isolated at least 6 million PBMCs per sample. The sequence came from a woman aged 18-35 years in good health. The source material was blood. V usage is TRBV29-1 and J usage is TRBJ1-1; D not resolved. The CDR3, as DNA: TGCAGCGTTGAAAGACGGCAGGATGGAAAAGCTTTCTTT. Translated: CSVERRQDGKAFF.